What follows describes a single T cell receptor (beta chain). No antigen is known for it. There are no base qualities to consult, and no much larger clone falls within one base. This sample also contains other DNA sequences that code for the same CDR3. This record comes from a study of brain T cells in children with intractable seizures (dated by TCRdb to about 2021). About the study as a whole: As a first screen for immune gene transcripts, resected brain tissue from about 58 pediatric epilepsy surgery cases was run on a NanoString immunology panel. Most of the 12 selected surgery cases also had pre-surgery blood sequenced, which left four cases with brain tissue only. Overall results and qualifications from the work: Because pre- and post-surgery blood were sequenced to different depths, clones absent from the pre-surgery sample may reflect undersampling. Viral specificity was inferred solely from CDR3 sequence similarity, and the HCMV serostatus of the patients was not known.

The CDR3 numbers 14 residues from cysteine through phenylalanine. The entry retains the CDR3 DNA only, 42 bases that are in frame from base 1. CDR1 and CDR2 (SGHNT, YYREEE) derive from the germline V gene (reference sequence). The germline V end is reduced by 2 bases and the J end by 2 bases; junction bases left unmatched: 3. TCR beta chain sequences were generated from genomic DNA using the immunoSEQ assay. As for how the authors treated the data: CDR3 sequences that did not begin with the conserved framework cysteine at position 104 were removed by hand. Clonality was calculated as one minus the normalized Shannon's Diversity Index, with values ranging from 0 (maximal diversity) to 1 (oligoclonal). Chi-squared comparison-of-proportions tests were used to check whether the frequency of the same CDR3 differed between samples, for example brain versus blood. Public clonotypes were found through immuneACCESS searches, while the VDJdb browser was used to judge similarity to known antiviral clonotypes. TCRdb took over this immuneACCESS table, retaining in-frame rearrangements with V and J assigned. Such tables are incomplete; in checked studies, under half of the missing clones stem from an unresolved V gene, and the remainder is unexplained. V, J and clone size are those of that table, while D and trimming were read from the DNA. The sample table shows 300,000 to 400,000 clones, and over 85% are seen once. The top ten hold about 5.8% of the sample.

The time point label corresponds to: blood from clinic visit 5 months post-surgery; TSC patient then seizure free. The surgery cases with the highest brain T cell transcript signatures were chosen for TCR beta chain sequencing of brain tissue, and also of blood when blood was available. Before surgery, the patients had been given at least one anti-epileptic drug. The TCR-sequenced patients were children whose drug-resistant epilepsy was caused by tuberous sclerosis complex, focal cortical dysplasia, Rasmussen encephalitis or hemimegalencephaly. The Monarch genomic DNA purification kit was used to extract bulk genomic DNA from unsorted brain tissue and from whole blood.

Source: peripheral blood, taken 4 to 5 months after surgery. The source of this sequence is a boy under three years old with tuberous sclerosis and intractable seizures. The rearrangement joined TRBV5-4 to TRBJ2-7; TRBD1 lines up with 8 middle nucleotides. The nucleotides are TGTGCCAGCAGCTTAGGGACAGGAACCTACGAGCAGTACTTC. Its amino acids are CASSLGTGTYEQYF.